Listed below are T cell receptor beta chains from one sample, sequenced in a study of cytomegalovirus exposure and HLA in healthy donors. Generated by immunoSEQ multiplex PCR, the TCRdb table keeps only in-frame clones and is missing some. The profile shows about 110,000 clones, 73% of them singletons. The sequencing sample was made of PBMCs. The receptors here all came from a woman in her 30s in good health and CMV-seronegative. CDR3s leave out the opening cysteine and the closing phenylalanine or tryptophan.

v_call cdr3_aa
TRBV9 ASSVGGGYSYEQY
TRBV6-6 ASSYTGRGGNTEAF
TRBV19 ASSATENYGYT
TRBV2 ASSDTETSNQPQH
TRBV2 ASSVWRETQY
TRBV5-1 ASSYLTGTGVNTGELF
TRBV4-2 ASSEGQGVSGYT
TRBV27 ASSPLDRGVEQPQH
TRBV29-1 SVSFRENTEAF
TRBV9 ASSAAGGPSEQF
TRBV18 ASSPFGVLDQPQH
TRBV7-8 ASSIRQGNLETEAF
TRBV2 ASSVQGPYEQY